These 32 T cell receptor beta chains were all obtained from the same sample, sequenced in a study of T-cell memory formation after mild COVID-19. Via MiXCR, TCRdb re-called the 5' RACE reads, giving one row per CDR3 protein. Of about 140,000 distinct CDR3 sequences in the sample, roughly 13% were seen once. Material for sequencing was PBMCs or a T cell subset sorted from them (not recorded which). The source is an adult woman who had mild COVID-19 (a few samples of this study predate the infection). Cell type and time point are not known.

This chain uses TRBV7-9 with TRBJ2-1; 9 bases are shared with TRBD2. V lost 5 bases and J lost 5; bases outside the gene matches: 7. Germline CDR1 and CDR2: SEHNR and FQNEAQ (reference sequence). This CDR3 contains 15 residues. The chain's CDR3 is CASSGWTSENNEQFF. CDR3 sequence (DNA): TGTGCCAGCAGCGGTTGGACTAGCGAGAACAATGAGCAGTTCTTC.

This clonotype was observed a handful of times. The rearrangement links TRBV12-3 or TRBV12-4 to TRBJ1-2; D is uncertain. Trimming removed 6 bases at V and 8 bases at J, with 10 bases between. The CDR3 covers 11 residues. CDR3 bases: TGTGCCAGCAGCCCGGGGTACGGCTACACCTTC. Translating gives CASSPGYGYTF.

V usage is TRBV7-9 and J usage is TRBJ1-5; the D gene is possibly TRBD1 (6 bases). V was shortened by 1 base and J by 7 bases, with 14 bases between the two germline ends. This CDR3 comprises 15 residues. Germline assignment: CDR1 SEHNR and CDR2 FQNEAQ (reference sequence). The CDR3 DNA sequence: TGTGCCAGCAGCTTAGGCCTAGGAGGGGGGCAGCCCCAGCATTTT. As protein: CASSLGLGGGQPQHF.

This clonotype was detected only a few times. The chain carries TRBV6-1 and TRBJ1-2; 7 bases align to TRBD1. CDR3 length equals 15 residues. The junction had 7 bases not matched to a gene; V was cut back by 5 bases and J by 1 base. Germline CDR1 MNHNS, CDR2 SASEGT. The DNA of the CDR3 is TGTGCCAGCAGTACGAGGCGGGACAGTAACTATGGCTACACCTTC. Protein product: CASSTRRDSNYGYTF.

This clonotype was detected a few times. This chain links TRBV19 with TRBJ1-1, with unresolved D. The V gene lost 1 base and the J gene lost 0 bases, with 9 bases spanning the gap. This CDR3 is built from 15 residues. Germline values: CDR1 LNHDA, CDR2 SQIVND (reference sequence). CDR3 bases: TGTGCCAGTAGTATAGGGATGCTAATGAACACTGAAGCTTTCTTT. This sequence encodes CASSIGMLMNTEAFF.

The chain is built from TRBV5-6 and TRBJ2-3; no reliable D call. Germline V CDR1 and CDR2: SGHDT, YYEEEE. There are 13 residues in the CDR3. With 4 bases removed from V and 8 bases from J, the gap between germline ends came to 14 bases. The CDR3 region is CASSGGGPPTQYF. DNA for the CDR3: TGTGCCAGCAGCGGTGGTGGCCCCCCTACGCAGTATTTT.

This clonotype has just a few counts. The chain has TRBV29-1 and TRBJ2-5; 7 nucleotides match TRBD1. With V trimmed by 3 bases and J by 1 base, 5 bases remained unmatched. Germline CDR1 reads SQVTM; CDR2 reads ANQGSEA. This CDR3 contains 14 residues. The CDR3 spells CSVDAGDSQETQYF. The DNA for the CDR3 is TGCAGCGTTGATGCCGGGGACAGCCAAGAGACCCAGTACTTC.

This clonotype was observed a few times. The chain links TRBV5-1 to TRBJ2-2; D uncertain. Germline loops: CDR1 SGHRS, CDR2 YFSETQ. Trimming cost V 3 bases and J 10 bases, with 13 bases left between them. This CDR3 has 13 residues. The CDR3 region has the DNA TGCGCCAGCAGCTCAACATGGAGCGCGGAGCTGTTTTTT. It encodes CASSSTWSAELFF. Looking up the rest from reference TRBV5-1 and TRBJ2-2 gives the full variable domain: KAGVTQTPRYLIKTRGQQVTLSCSPISGHRSVSWYQQTPGQGLQFLFEYFSETQRNKGNFPGRFSGRQFSNSRSEMNVSTLELGDSALYLCASSSTWSAELFFGEGSRLTVL.

This clonotype was detected only a few times. The chain joins TRBV29-1 to TRBJ2-1, with no clear D. V was pared by 6 bases and J by 5 bases, with 14 bases between. The CDR3 loop spans 13 amino acids. Germline CDR1 SQVTM, CDR2 ANQGSEA. CDR3 coding DNA: TGCAGCGTGACACCCCGGGCTAACAATGAGCAGTTCTTC. Protein sequence: CSVTPRANNEQFF.

This chain uses TRBV9 with TRBJ2-5; D gene unclear. The CDR3 has 15 residues. V was trimmed by 0 bases and J by 2 bases, leaving 11 bases between them. From germline, CDR1 is SGDLS and CDR2 YYNGEE. CDR3 nucleotide sequence: TGTGCCAGCAGCGTAGACGGTCGCGTACAAGAGACCCAGTACTTC. This codes for CASSVDGRVQETQYF.

As to this clonotype: A much larger clone lies a single base off, so this may be a read error. V is TRBV6-5 and J is TRBJ1-5, with a possible D match to TRBD1 (5 bases). V was pared by 8 bases and J by 3 bases, with 14 bases between. There are 14 residues in the CDR3. Looked up from germline, CDR1 is MNHEY and CDR2 is SVGAGI. CDR3 sequence: CASAGSFANQPQHF. In DNA, the CDR3 is TGTGCCAGCGCAGGGAGTTTCGCCAATCAGCCCCAGCATTTT.

This clonotype was counted at least ten times. V gene TRBV27 combines with J gene TRBJ2-7; 9 bases are shared with TRBD2. The V gene's germline CDR1 is MNHEY and CDR2 SMNVEV (reference sequence). The length of the CDR3 is 13 residues. Trimming took 3 bases from V and 4 from J; bases not matched to a gene: 1. The CDR3 here is CASSFTSGYEQYF. The DNA for the CDR3 is TGTGCCAGCAGTTTTACTAGCGGGTACGAGCAGTACTTC.

The rearrangement joins TRBV12-3 or TRBV12-4 to TRBJ2-1; the match to TRBD1 covers 9 bases. CDR3 length equals 15 residues. J was trimmed by 0 bases and V by 4 bases; bases with no gene match: 1. The CDR3 region has the DNA TGTGCCAGCAGTTCACAGGGGGCCTCCTACAATGAGCAGTTCTTC. This translates into CASSSQGASYNEQFF.

The V gene is TRBV7-9, the J gene TRBJ2-2, with 8 bases identical to TRBD1. This CDR3 has 17 amino acids. Germline CDR1 reads SEHNR; CDR2 reads FQNEAQ (reference sequence). V gave up 6 bases and J gave up 3 bases; unmatched junction bases: 12. In DNA, the CDR3 is TGTGCCAGCAGTTATACGGACAGGGTTGGTGACACCGGGGAGCTGTTTTTT. It is translated as CASSYTDRVGDTGELFF.

The V and J genes are TRBV5-1 and TRBJ2-7; D call uncertain. Trimming removed 0 bases from V and 4 bases from J, with 5 bases in between. Germline-derived CDR1 and CDR2 are SGHRS and YFSETQ. The CDR3 loop spans 12 amino acids. CDR3 nucleotide sequence: TGCGCCAGCAGCTTGGATTATTACGAGCAGTACTTC. Its protein is CASSLDYYEQYF.

In its sample, this clonotype was seen a few times. This chain links TRBV7-9 with TRBJ2-1; D ambiguous. V was trimmed by 5 bases and J by 0 bases, leaving 23 bases between them. The CDR3 length is 19 residues. CDR1 is SEHNR and CDR2 is FQNEAQ in the germline V gene (reference sequence). The CDR3: CASSQIGDGMASSYNEQFF. The CDR3 nucleotides are TGTGCCAGCAGCCAAATTGGGGATGGTATGGCGAGCTCCTACAATGAGCAGTTCTTC. Complete variable domain (other parts from reference TRBV7-9 and TRBJ2-1): DTGVSQNPRHKITKRGQNVTFRCDPISEHNRLYWYRQTLGQGPEFLTYFQNEAQLEKSRLLSDRFSAERPKGSFSTLEIQRTEQGDSAMYLCASSQIGDGMASSYNEQFFGPGTRLTVL.

The chain links TRBV24-1 to TRBJ2-3, with 7 positions matching TRBD1. In germline, CDR1 is KGHDR, CDR2 SFDVKD. The CDR3 extends over 16 amino acids. V lost 0 bases and J lost 4; bases outside the gene matches: 6. CDR3 sequence reads: CATSDLQTGLSDTQYF. The CDR3, as DNA: TGTGCCACCAGTGATTTGCAGACAGGGCTGTCAGATACGCAGTATTTT.

The chain couples TRBV7-9 to TRBJ2-5, with 7 bases that match TRBD1. The CDR3 runs to 16 residues. Germline trimming cut 4 bases from V and 1 base from J; bases unmatched to any gene: 9. The V gene's germline CDR1 is SEHNR and CDR2 FQNEAQ (reference sequence). The CDR3 here is CASSSNRGNRQETQYF. In DNA, the CDR3 is TGTGCCAGCAGCTCTAACAGGGGTAATCGCCAAGAGACCCAGTACTTC.

This rearrangement joins TRBV4-3 to TRBJ2-4; D gene uncertain. This CDR3 has 16 amino acids. Trimming took 2 bases from V and 0 from J, leaving 11 bases between them. Germline assignment: CDR1 LGHNA and CDR2 YSLEER. This chain's CDR3 is CASSQFLPEAKNIQYF. The CDR3 bases are TGCGCCAGCAGCCAATTCCTGCCCGAAGCCAAAAACATTCAGTACTTC.

This clonotype was found a few times. The rearrangement joins TRBV4-1 to TRBJ2-7; D is perhaps TRBD1 (5 bases). The CDR3 is made up of 13 amino acids. Trimming removed 4 bases from V and 6 bases from J, with 13 bases in between. The germline gives CDR1 MGHRA, CDR2 YSYEKL. The CDR3 region has the DNA TGCGCCAGCAGCCCAAGACAGTTCATCGAGCAGTACTTC. Residues: CASSPRQFIEQYF.

This clonotype was seen a few times. V usage is TRBV18 and J usage is TRBJ2-2; D possibly corresponds to TRBD1 (6 bases). Germline-derived CDR1 and CDR2 are KGHSH and LQKENI. This CDR3 has 14 residues. V was clipped by 2 bases and J by 6 bases, with 10 bases between them. The CDR3 bases are TGTGCCAGCTCACCATCCGGACAGCCCGGGGAGCTGTTTTTT. It translates to CASSPSGQPGELFF.

The chain has TRBV3-1 and TRBJ2-1; D might be TRBD1 (5 bases). The CDR3 totals 16 residues. CDR1 is LGHDT and CDR2 is YNNKEL in the germline V gene (reference sequence). Trimming took 0 bases from V and 0 from J, leaving 9 bases between them. The CDR3 bases are TGTGCCAGCAGCCAAGAGGCAGGGCTCTCCTACAATGAGCAGTTCTTC. It yields the protein CASSQEAGLSYNEQFF.

This clonotype has a handful of counts. The gene calls are TRBV19 and TRBJ2-2; no firm D call. The germline V gene encodes CDR1 LNHDA and CDR2 SQIVND (reference sequence). The V and J ends lost 7 bases and 3 bases respectively, with 15 bases between them. This CDR3 spans 15 amino acids. CDR3 bases: TGTGCCAGTAAACCCGTGGCGGTGCACACCGGGGAGCTGTTTTTT. Protein product: CASKPVAVHTGELFF.

This chain uses TRBV2 with TRBJ2-7; 11 nucleotides match TRBD2. The length of the CDR3 is 15 residues. Germline CDR1 is SNHLY and CDR2 is FYNNEI. Trimming cost V 5 bases and J 2 bases; bases outside gene matches: 5. CDR3 protein: CASSSTSGATYEQYF. The CDR3 coding sequence is TGTGCCAGCAGTTCGACTAGCGGGGCGACCTACGAGCAGTACTTC.

The sample holds a few counts of this clonotype. The V and J genes are TRBV9 and TRBJ2-1; no clear D gene. CDR3 size: 15 residues. The V gene's germline CDR1 is SGDLS and CDR2 YYNGEE. Trimming shortened V by 4 bases and J by 0 bases, and 11 bases separated the two germline ends. The CDR3 spells CASSPDLSSYNEQFF. DNA for the CDR3: TGTGCCAGCAGCCCGGACCTGAGCTCCTACAATGAGCAGTTCTTC.

The rearrangement joins TRBV4-3 to TRBJ2-1; no definite D call. This CDR3 is 15 amino acids long. The V end was cut by 0 bases, the J end by 2 bases, with 8 bases between. Germline values: CDR1 LGHNA, CDR2 YSLEER. The CDR3, as DNA: TGCGCCAGCAGCCAAGATAATACAGCCTACAATGAGCAGTTCTTC. Its translation is CASSQDNTAYNEQFF.

This clonotype occurred a few times. V and J are TRBV7-9 and TRBJ1-2; D not resolved. Germline lookup yields CDR1 SEHNR and CDR2 FQNEAQ (reference sequence). Trimming took off 3 bases at V and 6 bases at J, with 14 bases between the two ends. The CDR3 length is 14 residues. This CDR3 reads CASSFPRIWDGYTF. In nucleotides, the CDR3 is TGTGCCAGCAGCTTCCCCCGAATTTGGGATGGCTACACCTTC.

The V call is TRBV7-9, the J call TRBJ2-7; D is perhaps TRBD1 or TRBD2 (5 bases each). Between the trimmed V and J ends, which lost 5 bases and 4 bases, there was a span of 21 bases. The germline V gene encodes CDR1 SEHNR and CDR2 FQNEAQ (reference sequence). The CDR3 is made up of 16 amino acids. The CDR3 protein is CASSPATGTFIYEQYF. CDR3 in DNA: TGTGCCAGCAGCCCGGCGACCGGGACCTTTATTTACGAGCAGTACTTC. Filled out from reference TRBV7-9 and TRBJ2-7, the complete variable domain reads DTGVSQNPRHKITKRGQNVTFRCDPISEHNRLYWYRQTLGQGPEFLTYFQNEAQLEKSRLLSDRFSAERPKGSFSTLEIQRTEQGDSAMYLCASSPATGTFIYEQYFGPGTRLTVT.

V gene TRBV12-3 or TRBV12-4 combines with J gene TRBJ2-7; no definite D call. V was pared by 3 bases and J by 7 bases, with 13 bases between. CDR3 length: 13 amino acids. DNA for the CDR3: TGTGCCAGCAGTTTTCAAGGGCCCGGGGAGCAGTACTTC. It yields the protein CASSFQGPGEQYF.

A remark on this clonotype: A read error may produce the germline difference seen at one junction end. This rearrangement joins TRBV7-7 to TRBJ2-5; 9 positions agree with TRBD2. The CDR3 runs 15 residues. The germline V gene encodes CDR1 SSHAT and CDR2 FNYEAQ (reference sequence). The CDR3 DNA reads TGTGCTAGCAGCTTAGCGCTAGCGGGATCAGAGACCCAGTACTTC. Residues: CASSLALAGSETQYF.

This clonotype was found a few times. The chain recombines TRBV12-3 or TRBV12-4 with TRBJ2-3, with D unclear. The CDR3 extends over 16 amino acids. V gave up 2 bases and J gave up 0 bases, with 12 bases separating them. CDR3 DNA sequence: TGTGCCAGCAGTTTACCCCACACCCTTAGCACAGATACGCAGTATTTT. Its translation is CASSLPHTLSTDTQYF.

This clonotype was found a few times. The chain uses TRBV15 and TRBJ2-3, with D perhaps TRBD1 (6 bases). The V end lost 4 bases, the J end lost 5 bases, and 19 bases lay between the germline ends. CDR1 LNHNV and CDR2 YYDKDF come from the germline V gene (reference sequence). The CDR3 sequence is 16 residues long. The CDR3 loop is CATSITGWGHGDTQYF. The CDR3 bases are TGTGCCACCAGCATTACTGGGTGGGGGCACGGAGATACGCAGTATTTT.